Following are 16 T cell receptor beta chains from one sample sequenced in a study of cytomegalovirus exposure and HLA in healthy donors. In the PCR, 60 Vbeta and 13 Jbeta primers were used. Method: immunoSEQ multiplex PCR; TCRdb's copy keeps in-frame clones and lacks some. The repertoire includes more than 100,000 clones, approximately 90% of them detected once, and 5.2% sits in the top ten. Sequences were obtained from PBMCs. Source of these receptors: a woman in her twenties or thirties in good health and CMV-seronegative.

This chain links TRBV7-9 with TRBJ1-2; TRBD1 might be the D (6 bases). The CDR3 contains 16 residues. V gave up 4 bases and J gave up 4 bases, with 19 bases separating them. Germline V lookup: CDR1 SEHNR, CDR2 FQNEAQ (reference sequence). CDR3 sequence reads: CASSSAVDSFGYGYTF. The CDR3 coding sequence is TGTGCCAGCAGCTCAGCCGTGGACAGTTTTGGCTATGGCTACACCTTC.

The gene calls are TRBV28 and TRBJ1-6, with 10 positions matching TRBD1. The germline V gene encodes CDR1 MDHEN and CDR2 SYDVKM. CDR3 length: 14 amino acids. The junction had 3 bases not matched to a gene; V was cut back by 6 bases and J by 7 bases. The DNA for the CDR3 is TGTGCCAGCAGACAGGGACAGGGGAATTCACCCCTCCACTTT. Amino acid sequence: CASRQGQGNSPLHF.

The CDR3 region has the DNA TGTGCCAGCAGTTTGGGGACTAGCGGGAACAATGAGCAGTTCTTC. It is translated as CASSLGTSGNNEQFF. The chain recombines TRBV28 with TRBJ2-1; 13 nucleotides align to TRBD2. CDR3 length: 15 residues. Germline V CDR1 and CDR2: MDHEN, SYDVKM. After removal of 3 bases from V and 5 bases from J, the junction contained 1 base not matched to a gene.

The chain couples TRBV19 to TRBJ1-1; tentatively, D is TRBD1 (6 bases). This CDR3 is built from 13 residues. Germline assignment: CDR1 LNHDA and CDR2 SQIVND (reference sequence). Trimming removed 5 bases from V and 6 bases from J, with 13 bases in between. CDR3 coding DNA: TGTGCCAGTAGTCAGGGGAAGTTCGCTGAAGCTTTCTTT. Its protein product is CASSQGKFAEAFF.

The chain carries TRBV28 and TRBJ2-1; 15 nucleotides line up with TRBD2. V shed 1 base and J 5 bases; nucleotides not matched to a gene: 9. CDR3 length: 19 amino acids. In germline, CDR1 is MDHEN, CDR2 SYDVKM. CDR3 DNA: TGTGCCAGCAGTTTATCCGGGGGACTAGCGGGGGGCGCTAACAATGAGCAGTTCTTC. The encoded protein is CASSLSGGLAGGANNEQFF.

The rearrangement links TRBV29-1 to TRBJ1-1; D gene ambiguous. CDR1 SQVTM and CDR2 ANQGSEA come from the germline V gene. This CDR3 comprises 13 residues. Trimming removed 1 base at V and 5 bases at J, with 11 bases between. Written as DNA, the CDR3 is TGCAGCGTTGAAGGGCGGAGGAGGACTGAAGCTTTCTTT. This codes for CSVEGRRRTEAFF.

This clone was counted a single time. J is TRBJ2-1 and V is TRBV12-5; a possible D gene is TRBD1 (6 bases). Trimming cost V 0 bases and J 9 bases, with 18 bases left between them. This CDR3 contains 16 residues. Germline values: CDR1 LGHNT, CDR2 FRNRAP. The CDR3 bases are TGTGCTAGTGGTTTGGTACCGACCCGGGACATCAGTGAGCAGTTCTTC. Its protein product is CASGLVPTRDISEQFF.

CDR3 sequence: CASSGGQMNTEAFF. The DNA of the CDR3 is TGTGCCAGTAGCGGTGGACAAATGAACACTGAAGCTTTCTTT. The rearrangement uses TRBV19 and TRBJ1-1, with D maybe TRBD1 (5 bases). Germline V gene sequence: CDR1 LNHDA, CDR2 SQIVND (reference sequence). The germline V and J ends were trimmed by 6 bases and 0 bases, with 11 bases remaining between them. This CDR3 region has 14 residues.

The chain uses TRBV4-1 and TRBJ2-7; D possibly corresponds to TRBD2 (7 bases). From germline, CDR1 is MGHRA and CDR2 YSYEKL. The CDR3 consists of 18 residues. The V gene lost 0 bases and the J gene lost 11 bases, with 29 bases spanning the gap. The CDR3 spells CASSQDLLGGPTVGMEYF. CDR3 in DNA: TGCGCCAGCAGCCAAGACCTCCTCGGGGGGCCGACCGTGGGGATGGAGTACTTC.

V usage is TRBV5-5 and J usage is TRBJ2-5; no clear D. This CDR3 is 14 amino acids long. CDR1 is SGHKS and CDR2 is YYEKEE in the germline V gene (reference sequence). Trimming took off 3 bases at V and 7 bases at J, with 16 bases between the two ends. The CDR3 DNA follows: TGTGCCAGCAGCTCCGCCGGTCCCTCGGGGACCCAGTACTTC. Residues: CASSSAGPSGTQYF.

The chain employs TRBV7-9 and TRBJ2-3, with 12 bases that match TRBD2. Germline lookup yields CDR1 SEHNR and CDR2 FQNEAQ (reference sequence). The ends lost 6 bases at V and 2 bases at J; junction bases unmatched: 9. There are 17 residues in the CDR3. The CDR3 sequence is CASSQLAGGYATDTQYF. The CDR3 DNA sequence: TGTGCCAGCAGTCAACTAGCGGGAGGTTACGCCACAGATACGCAGTATTTT.

The CDR3: CASSPGLAGVDSLAEQYF. As DNA, the CDR3 is TGCGCCAGCAGCCCGGGCCTAGCGGGAGTCGATTCCTTGGCCGAGCAGTACTTC. The chain combines TRBV4-1 with TRBJ2-7; TRBD2 matches at 10 bases. Germline V gene data show CDR1 as MGHRA and CDR2 as YSYEKL. CDR3 length: 18 amino acids. Trimming took 4 bases from V and 6 from J; bases not matched to a gene: 18.

The chain carries TRBV11-2 and TRBJ2-3; 12 bases fit TRBD2. This CDR3 comprises 15 residues. Germline CDR1 SGHAT, CDR2 FQNNGV. V gave up 2 bases and J gave up 9 bases; unmatched junction bases: 6. The CDR3 coding sequence is TGTGCCAGCAGCTTACCCTCAACTAGCGGGGGGACGCAGTATTTT. Amino acids: CASSLPSTSGGTQYF.

The rearrangement uses TRBV5-1 and TRBJ2-1; 9 nucleotides align to TRBD2. Germline loops: CDR1 SGHRS, CDR2 YFSETQ. Trimming removed 0 bases from V and 4 bases from J; junction bases left unmatched: 2. This CDR3 comprises 15 residues. CDR3 nucleotides: TGCGCCAGCAGCTTGGTTAGCGGGAGTTACAATGAGCAGTTCTTC. This encodes CASSLVSGSYNEQFF.

The rearrangement links TRBV6-6 to TRBJ2-7; D is possibly TRBD1 (5 bases). Germline values: CDR1 MNHNY, CDR2 SVGAGI (reference sequence). Trimming removed 10 bases from V and 5 bases from J, with 18 bases in between. The CDR3 loop spans 13 amino acids. The CDR3 DNA sequence: TGTGCCACATGTGGGGCTGCGTCAGACGAGCAGTACTTC. Protein sequence: CATCGAASDEQYF.

The genes are TRBV5-4 and TRBJ2-1; 13 bases line up with TRBD2. This CDR3 region has 16 residues. The V gene's germline CDR1 is SGHNT and CDR2 YYREEE (reference sequence). V trimming: 2 bases; J trimming: 6 bases; junction bases outside the gene matches: 5. The CDR3 DNA reads TGTGCCAGCAGCTTCGGACTAGCGGGAGAAGGCAATGAGCAGTTCTTC. This encodes CASSFGLAGEGNEQFF.